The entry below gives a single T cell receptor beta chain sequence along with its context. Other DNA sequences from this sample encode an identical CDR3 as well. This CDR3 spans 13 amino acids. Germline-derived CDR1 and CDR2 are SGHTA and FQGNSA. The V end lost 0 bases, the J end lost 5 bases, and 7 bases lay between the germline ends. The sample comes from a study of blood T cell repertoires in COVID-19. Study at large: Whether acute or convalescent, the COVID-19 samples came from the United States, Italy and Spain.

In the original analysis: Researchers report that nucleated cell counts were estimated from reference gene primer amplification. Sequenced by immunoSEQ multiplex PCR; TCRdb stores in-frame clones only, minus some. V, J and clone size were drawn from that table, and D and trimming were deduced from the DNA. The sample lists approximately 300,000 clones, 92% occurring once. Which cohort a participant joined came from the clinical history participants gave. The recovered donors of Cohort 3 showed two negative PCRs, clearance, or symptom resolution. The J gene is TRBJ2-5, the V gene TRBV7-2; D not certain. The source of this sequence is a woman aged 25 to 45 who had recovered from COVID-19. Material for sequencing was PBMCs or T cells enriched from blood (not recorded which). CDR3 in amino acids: CASSLAARETQYF. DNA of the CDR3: TGTGCCAGCAGCTTAGCGGCTAGGGAGACCCAGTACTTC. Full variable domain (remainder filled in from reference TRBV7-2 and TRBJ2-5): GAGVSQSPSNKVTEKGKDVELRCDPISGHTALYWYRQSLGQGLEFLIYFQGNSAPDKSGLPSDRFSAERTGGSVSTLTIQRTQQEDSAVYLCASSLAARETQYFGPGTRLLVL.